The 20 T cell receptor beta chains presented below share a single source sample, sequenced in a study of cytomegalovirus exposure and HLA in healthy donors. Amplification used 60 Vbeta primers and 13 Jbeta primers. Measured with immunoSEQ multiplex PCR; TCRdb has only the in-frame clones, and not every one. The sample consists of 100,000 to 150,000 clones, roughly 77% of them appearing once. Sequencing used PBMCs. All receptors derive from a woman between 40 and 55 years old in good health and CMV-seropositive.

This clone was counted a few times. The rearrangement uses TRBV30 and TRBJ1-1; D is undetermined. Per germline, CDR1 GTSNPN and CDR2 SVGIG (reference sequence). The CDR3 sequence is 12 residues long. V shed 5 bases and J shed 2 bases, with 9 bases lying between them. The CDR3 protein is CAWRLPNTEAFF. The DNA for the CDR3 is TGTGCCTGGCGACTTCCCAACACTGAAGCTTTCTTT.

As for this clone: Other DNA sequences within the sample encode an identical CDR3. The rearrangement joins TRBV9 to TRBJ2-3; 7 nucleotides agree with TRBD2. CDR3 length: 15 amino acids. The trim removed 0 bases at V and 1 base at J, leaving 2 bases unmatched. Per the germline V gene, CDR1 is SGDLS and CDR2 is YYNGEE. The CDR3 protein is CASSVGLAGTDTQYF. CDR3 coding DNA: TGTGCCAGCAGCGTAGGGCTAGCGGGCACAGATACGCAGTATTTT.

This chain uses TRBV5-1 with TRBJ2-7, with D possibly TRBD1 on 6 matching bases. The CDR3 sequence is 14 residues long. Trimming took 0 bases from V and 5 from J, leaving 12 bases between them. Germline V CDR1 and CDR2: SGHRS, YFSETQ. CDR3 loop: CASSLVPQGHEQYF. The CDR3 coding sequence is TGCGCCAGCAGCTTGGTCCCCCAGGGGCACGAGCAGTACTTC.

Here the CDR3 reads CASSFQGGGYTF. The DNA for the CDR3 is TGCGCCAGCAGCTTCCAGGGCGGAGGCTACACCTTC. The chain uses TRBV5-1 and TRBJ1-2, with D possibly matching TRBD1 (5 bases). Looked up from germline, CDR1 is SGHRS and CDR2 is YFSETQ. V was shortened by 2 bases and J by 8 bases, with 10 bases between the two germline ends. CDR3 size: 12 residues.

CDR3 protein: CASSPATVSSYEQYF. In DNA, the CDR3 is TGTGCCAGCAGTCCTGCTACAGTGAGCTCCTACGAGCAGTACTTC. The chain is built from TRBV6-5 and TRBJ2-5; no reliable D call. TRBJ2-7 matches the DNA end more closely, so the J call is doubtful. The CDR3 runs to 15 residues. Germline lookup yields CDR1 MNHEY and CDR2 SVGAGI.

V usage is TRBV29-1 and J usage is TRBJ2-6; D ambiguous. CDR3 length: 12 residues. Deletions cut 0 bases from V and 12 bases from J, with 9 bases between. The germline V gene has CDR1 SQVTM and CDR2 ANQGSEA. The CDR3 sequence is CSVEEISGVLTF. In DNA, the CDR3 is TGCAGCGTTGAAGAAATTTCCGGCGTCCTGACTTTC.

The V call is TRBV7-8, the J call TRBJ2-1; possibly TRBD2 for D (5 bases). Germline CDR1 SGHVS, CDR2 FQNEAQ. V lost 3 bases and J 5 bases, leaving 17 bases between the germline ends. The CDR3 runs 16 residues. The CDR3 nucleotides read TGTGCCAGCAGCTTCATACTGCCGGGGAAAGACAATGAGCAGTTCTTC. Translation: CASSFILPGKDNEQFF.

The chain carries TRBV9 and TRBJ2-1; 11 bases are a match to TRBD2. The CDR3 consists of 22 residues. J gave up 8 bases and V 0 bases, and 25 bases lay outside the gene matches. Germline loops: CDR1 SGDLS, CDR2 YYNGEE. The CDR3 nucleotides are TGTGCCAGCAGCGTAGAAAGAGGGACAGGGTCGAGTAGCGGGAGGGCCCTCCATGAGCAGTTCTTC. Translating gives CASSVERGTGSSSGRALHEQFF.

V and J are TRBV2 and TRBJ2-7; no clear D. This CDR3 region has 14 residues. V was clipped by 0 bases and J by 4 bases, with 10 bases between them. Germline CDR1 and CDR2: SNHLY and FYNNEI. CDR3 loop: CASSEARLEYEQYF. CDR3 sequence (DNA): TGTGCCAGCAGTGAAGCGCGGCTCGAGTACGAGCAGTACTTC.

This chain connects TRBV28 to TRBJ2-2; 7 bases are a match to TRBD2. The CDR3 is 15 amino acids. The trim removed 7 bases at V and 4 bases at J, leaving 9 bases unmatched. The germline V gene has CDR1 MDHEN and CDR2 SYDVKM. The DNA for the CDR3 is TGTGCCAGCATGAGACGGGAGGCGACCACCGGGGAGCTGTTTTTT. It yields the protein CASMRREATTGELFF. The variable domain in full, with the rest retrieved from reference TRBV28 and TRBJ2-2, is DVKVTQSSRYLVKRTGEKVFLECVQDMDHENMFWYRQDPGLGLRLIYFSYDVKMKEKGDIPEGYSVSREKKERFSLILESASTNQTSMYLCASMRREATTGELFFGEGSRLTVL.

This clone appeared a single time. The V gene is TRBV28, the J gene TRBJ2-5; 8 bases are a match to TRBD2. Germline lookup yields CDR1 MDHEN and CDR2 SYDVKM. The junction had 8 bases not matched to a gene; V was cut back by 3 bases and J by 5 bases. The CDR3 runs 15 residues. CDR3 amino acids: CASSLAAGGRETQYF. CDR3 coding DNA: TGTGCCAGCAGTTTGGCGGCGGGAGGCCGGGAGACCCAGTACTTC.

This clone has just a few counts. This chain links TRBV6-5 with TRBJ1-2; 7 nucleotides line up with TRBD1. Germline V gene sequence: CDR1 MNHEY, CDR2 SVGAGI. The junction had 2 bases not matched to a gene; V was cut back by 4 bases and J by 0 bases. The CDR3 covers 14 residues. This CDR3 is CASSWDSANYGYTF. CDR3 nucleotide sequence: TGTGCCAGCAGTTGGGACAGTGCTAACTATGGCTACACCTTC.

This clone was seen only a few times. The gene calls are TRBV2 and TRBJ1-2; 8 bases are a match to TRBD1. After removal of 5 bases from V and 0 bases from J, the junction contained 5 bases not matched to a gene. Per the germline V gene, CDR1 is SNHLY and CDR2 is FYNNEI. The CDR3 contains 15 residues. CDR3 coding DNA: TGTGCCAGCAGTTCCCAGGGGGCGACTAACTATGGCTACACCTTC. It codes for CASSSQGATNYGYTF.

The V gene is TRBV5-4, the J gene TRBJ1-1, with D perhaps matching TRBD1 (5 bases). Trimming pared 4 bases from V and 7 bases from J, leaving 20 bases between. CDR1 and CDR2 (germline): SGHNT, YYREEE (reference sequence). CDR3 length equals 15 residues. This CDR3 reads CASSPGPDSNFEAFF. For the CDR3, the DNA is TGTGCCAGCAGCCCTGGTCCCGACAGCAACTTTGAAGCTTTCTTT.

The V and J genes are TRBV11-2 and TRBJ2-1; D is perhaps TRBD2 (5 bases). The CDR3 extends over 17 amino acids. From germline, CDR1 is SGHAT and CDR2 FQNNGV. V was pared by 1 base and J by 4 bases, with 17 bases between. CDR3 sequence: CASSLVIGRWEYNEQFF. The DNA of the CDR3 is TGTGCCAGCAGCTTAGTTATTGGGCGGTGGGAGTACAATGAGCAGTTCTTC.

The chain uses TRBV9 and TRBJ2-1, with TRBD1 as a possible D gene (8 bases). CDR3 length: 15 amino acids. Germline V gene sequence: CDR1 SGDLS, CDR2 YYNGEE. Trimming left V 0 bases short and J 9 bases short, with 16 bases between. CDR3 residues: CASSVGHRGGSEQFF. Written as DNA, the CDR3 is TGTGCCAGCAGCGTAGGTCACAGGGGGGGCAGTGAGCAGTTCTTC.

The chain joins TRBV9 to TRBJ1-6; D is unresolved. Trimming left V 0 bases short and J 0 bases short, with 10 bases between. CDR3 length: 17 residues. Germline V gene data show CDR1 as SGDLS and CDR2 as YYNGEE. The CDR3 sequence: CASSVGGLSSYNSPLHF. The CDR3 bases are TGTGCCAGCAGCGTAGGCGGATTAAGCTCCTATAATTCACCCCTCCACTTT.

The chain recombines TRBV5-6 with TRBJ2-4; maybe TRBD1 (6 bases). Trimming cost V 1 base and J 8 bases, with 16 bases left between them. This CDR3 region has 15 residues. From germline, CDR1 is SGHDT and CDR2 YYEEEE. CDR3: CASSLSGTGSHIQYF. CDR3 DNA: TGTGCCAGCAGCTTGTCCGGTACAGGGTCGCACATTCAGTACTTC.

The sample holds a few counts of this clone. The V gene is TRBV4-2, the J gene TRBJ2-7; 9 bases align to TRBD2. Germline V gene sequence: CDR1 LGHNA, CDR2 YNFKEQ. There are 16 residues in the CDR3. V shed 3 bases and J 2 bases; nucleotides not matched to a gene: 8. The CDR3 DNA follows: TGTGCCAGCAGCCAGTCTACTAGCGGGCTACCCTACGAGCAGTACTTC. As protein: CASSQSTSGLPYEQYF.

The chain recombines TRBV30 with TRBJ1-4; 7 bases line up with TRBD1. The J segment lost 7 bases and the V segment lost 2 bases, leaving 13 bases of the junction unmatched. CDR1 and CDR2 from the germline V gene are GTSNPN and SVGIG (reference sequence). CDR3 length equals 16 residues. CDR3 in DNA: TGTGCCTGGAGTTTACAGGGGAAGGGGAGTGGTGAAAAACTGTTTTTT. Translated: CAWSLQGKGSGEKLFF.